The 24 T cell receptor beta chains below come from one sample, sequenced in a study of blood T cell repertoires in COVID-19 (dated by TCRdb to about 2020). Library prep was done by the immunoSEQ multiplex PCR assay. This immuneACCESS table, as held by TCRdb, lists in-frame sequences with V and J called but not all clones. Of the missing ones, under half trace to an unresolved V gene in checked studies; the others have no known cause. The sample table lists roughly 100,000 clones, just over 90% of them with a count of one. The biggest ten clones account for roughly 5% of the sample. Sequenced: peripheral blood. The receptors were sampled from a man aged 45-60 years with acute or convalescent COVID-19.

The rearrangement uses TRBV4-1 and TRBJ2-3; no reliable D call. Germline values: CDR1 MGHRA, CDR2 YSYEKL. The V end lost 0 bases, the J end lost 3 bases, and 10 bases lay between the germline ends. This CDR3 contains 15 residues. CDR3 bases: TGCGCCAGCAGCCAAGAAGGCAGGTCTACAGATACGCAGTATTTT. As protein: CASSQEGRSTDTQYF.

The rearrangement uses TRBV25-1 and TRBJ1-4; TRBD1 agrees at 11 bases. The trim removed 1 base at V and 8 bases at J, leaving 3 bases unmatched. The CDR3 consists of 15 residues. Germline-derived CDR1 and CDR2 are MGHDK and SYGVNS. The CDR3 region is CASSEWGTGGEKLFF. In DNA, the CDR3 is TGTGCCAGCAGTGAATGGGGGACAGGGGGAGAAAAACTGTTTTTT.

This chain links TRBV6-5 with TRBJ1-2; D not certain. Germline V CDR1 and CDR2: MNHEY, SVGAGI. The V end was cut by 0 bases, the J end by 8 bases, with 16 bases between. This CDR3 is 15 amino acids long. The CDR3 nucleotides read TGTGCCAGCAGTTACTCGAGACGGCTATCGGGAGGCTACACCTTC. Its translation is CASSYSRRLSGGYTF.

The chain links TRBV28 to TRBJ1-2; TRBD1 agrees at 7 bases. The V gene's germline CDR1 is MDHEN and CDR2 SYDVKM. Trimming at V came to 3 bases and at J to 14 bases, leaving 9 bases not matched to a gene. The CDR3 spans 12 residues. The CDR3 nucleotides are TGTGCCAGCAGTTTGGGGATAGGGGACAGAACCTTC. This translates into CASSLGIGDRTF.

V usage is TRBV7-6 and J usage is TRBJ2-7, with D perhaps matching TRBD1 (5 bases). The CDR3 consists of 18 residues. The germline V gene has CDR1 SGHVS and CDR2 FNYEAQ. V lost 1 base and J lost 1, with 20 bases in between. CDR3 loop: CASSLGEVGWTLSYEQYF. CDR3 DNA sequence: TGTGCCAGCAGCTTAGGCGAAGTTGGGTGGACACTTTCCTACGAGCAGTACTTC.

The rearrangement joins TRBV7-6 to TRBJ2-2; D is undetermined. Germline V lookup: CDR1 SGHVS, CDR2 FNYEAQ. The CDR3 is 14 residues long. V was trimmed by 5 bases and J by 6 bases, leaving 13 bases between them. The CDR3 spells CASSPLEKSGELFF. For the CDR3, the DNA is TGTGCCAGCAGCCCCCTGGAGAAGTCCGGGGAGCTGTTTTTT.

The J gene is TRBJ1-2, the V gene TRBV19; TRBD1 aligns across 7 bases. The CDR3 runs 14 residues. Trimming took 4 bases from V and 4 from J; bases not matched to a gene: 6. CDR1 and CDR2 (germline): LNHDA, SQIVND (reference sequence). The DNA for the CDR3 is TGTGCCAGTAGTAGCACAGGGGCATCCTATGGCTACACCTTC. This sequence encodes CASSSTGASYGYTF. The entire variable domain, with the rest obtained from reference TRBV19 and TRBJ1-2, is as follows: DGGITQSPKYLFRKEGQNVTLSCEQNLNHDAMYWYRQDPGQGLRLIYYSQIVNDFQKGDIAEGYSVSREKKESFPLTVTSAQKNPTAFYLCASSSTGASYGYTFGSGTRLTVV.

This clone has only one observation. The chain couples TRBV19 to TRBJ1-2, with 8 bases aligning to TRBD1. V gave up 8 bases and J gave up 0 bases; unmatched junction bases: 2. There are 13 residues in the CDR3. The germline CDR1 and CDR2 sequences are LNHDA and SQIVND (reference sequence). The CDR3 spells CASSQGANYGYTF. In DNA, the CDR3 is TGTGCCAGTTCACAGGGGGCTAACTATGGCTACACCTTC.

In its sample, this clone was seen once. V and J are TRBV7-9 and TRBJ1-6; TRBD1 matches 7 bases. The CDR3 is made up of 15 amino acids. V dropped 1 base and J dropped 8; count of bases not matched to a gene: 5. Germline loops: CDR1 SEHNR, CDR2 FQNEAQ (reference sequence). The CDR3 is CASSLGDRDYSPLHF. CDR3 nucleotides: TGTGCCAGCAGCTTAGGGGACAGAGACTATTCACCCCTCCACTTT. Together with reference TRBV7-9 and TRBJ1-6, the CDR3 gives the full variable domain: DTGVSQNPRHKITKRGQNVTFRCDPISEHNRLYWYRQTLGQGPEFLTYFQNEAQLEKSRLLSDRFSAERPKGSFSTLEIQRTEQGDSAMYLCASSLGDRDYSPLHFGNGTRLTVT.

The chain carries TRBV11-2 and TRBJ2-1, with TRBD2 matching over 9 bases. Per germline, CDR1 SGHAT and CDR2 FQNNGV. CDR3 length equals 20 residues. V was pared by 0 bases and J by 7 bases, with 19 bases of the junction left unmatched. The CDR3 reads CASSLELVSGSSVSGNEQFF. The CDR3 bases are TGTGCCAGCAGCTTAGAGTTGGTTAGCGGGAGCTCAGTTTCTGGAAATGAGCAGTTCTTC.

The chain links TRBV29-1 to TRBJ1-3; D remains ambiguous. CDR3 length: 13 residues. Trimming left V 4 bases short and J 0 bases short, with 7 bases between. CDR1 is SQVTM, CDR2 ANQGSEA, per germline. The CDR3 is CSVVSSSGNTIYF. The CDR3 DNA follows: TGCAGCGTTGTTTCGAGCTCTGGAAACACCATATATTTT. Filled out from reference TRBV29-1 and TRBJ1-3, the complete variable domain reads SAVISQKPSRDICQRGTSLTIQCQVDSQVTMMFWYRQQPGQSLTLIATANQGSEATYESGFVIDKFPISRPNLTFSTLTVSNMSPEDSSIYLCSVVSSSGNTIYFGEGSWLTVV.

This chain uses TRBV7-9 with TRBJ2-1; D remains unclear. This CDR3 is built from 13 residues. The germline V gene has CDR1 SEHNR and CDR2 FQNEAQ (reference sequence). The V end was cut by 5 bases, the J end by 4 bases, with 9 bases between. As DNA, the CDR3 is TGTGCCAGCAGCCAAACCCGGTACAATGAGCAGTTCTTC. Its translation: CASSQTRYNEQFF. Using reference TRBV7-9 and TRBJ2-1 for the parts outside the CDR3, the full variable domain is DTGVSQNPRHKITKRGQNVTFRCDPISEHNRLYWYRQTLGQGPEFLTYFQNEAQLEKSRLLSDRFSAERPKGSFSTLEIQRTEQGDSAMYLCASSQTRYNEQFFGPGTRLTVL.

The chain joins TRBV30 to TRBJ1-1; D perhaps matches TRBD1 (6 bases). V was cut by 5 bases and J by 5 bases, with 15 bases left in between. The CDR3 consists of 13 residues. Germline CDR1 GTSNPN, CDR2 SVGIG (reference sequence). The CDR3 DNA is TGTGCCTGGTCCTTAGAGGGGGGGACTGAAGCTTTCTTT. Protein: CAWSLEGGTEAFF.

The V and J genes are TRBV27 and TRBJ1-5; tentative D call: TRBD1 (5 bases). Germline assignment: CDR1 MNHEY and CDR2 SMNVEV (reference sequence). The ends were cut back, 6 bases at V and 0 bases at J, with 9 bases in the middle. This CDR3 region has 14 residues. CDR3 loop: CASSAGNSNQPQHF. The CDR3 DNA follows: TGTGCCAGCAGCGCAGGGAATAGCAATCAGCCCCAGCATTTT.

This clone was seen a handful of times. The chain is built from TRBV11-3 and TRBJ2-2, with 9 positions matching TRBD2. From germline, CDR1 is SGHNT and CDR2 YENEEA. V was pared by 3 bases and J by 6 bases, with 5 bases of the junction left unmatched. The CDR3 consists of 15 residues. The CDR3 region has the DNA TGTGCCAGCAGCTTCCTAGCGGGAAGGGCCGGGGAGCTGTTTTTT. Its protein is CASSFLAGRAGELFF.

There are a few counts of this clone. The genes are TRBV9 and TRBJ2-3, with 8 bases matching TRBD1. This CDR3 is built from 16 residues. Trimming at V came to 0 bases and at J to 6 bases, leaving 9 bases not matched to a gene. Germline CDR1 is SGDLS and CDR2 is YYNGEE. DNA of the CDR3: TGTGCCAGCAGCGTAGAGATGGCAGGGGGCATGGATACGCAGTATTTT. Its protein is CASSVEMAGGMDTQYF. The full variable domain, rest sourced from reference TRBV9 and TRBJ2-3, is DSGVTQTPKHLITATGQRVTLRCSPRSGDLSVYWYQQSLDQGLQFLIQYYNGEERAKGNILERFSAQQFPDLHSELNLSSLELGDSALYFCASSVEMAGGMDTQYFGPGTRLTVL.

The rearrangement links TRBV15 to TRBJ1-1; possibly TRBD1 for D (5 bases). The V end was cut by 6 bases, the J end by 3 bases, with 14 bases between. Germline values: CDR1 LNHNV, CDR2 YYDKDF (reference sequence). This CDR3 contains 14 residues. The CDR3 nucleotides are TGTGCCACCAGGGGGCGTGGGGCCTACACTGAAGCTTTCTTT. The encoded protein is CATRGRGAYTEAFF.

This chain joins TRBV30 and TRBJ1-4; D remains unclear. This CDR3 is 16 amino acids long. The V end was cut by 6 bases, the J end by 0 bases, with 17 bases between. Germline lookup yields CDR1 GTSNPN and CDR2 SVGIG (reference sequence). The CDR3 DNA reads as TGTGCCTGTTCTCAAGACCGGGTCTCAACTAATGAAAAACTGTTTTTT. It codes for CACSQDRVSTNEKLFF.

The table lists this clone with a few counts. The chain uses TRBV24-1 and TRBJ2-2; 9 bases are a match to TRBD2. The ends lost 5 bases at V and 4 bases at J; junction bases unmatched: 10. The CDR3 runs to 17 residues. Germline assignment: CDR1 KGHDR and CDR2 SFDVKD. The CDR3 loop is CATSVGSGRSVTGELFF. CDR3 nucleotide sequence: TGTGCCACCAGTGTAGGTAGCGGGAGATCGGTCACCGGGGAGCTGTTTTTT.

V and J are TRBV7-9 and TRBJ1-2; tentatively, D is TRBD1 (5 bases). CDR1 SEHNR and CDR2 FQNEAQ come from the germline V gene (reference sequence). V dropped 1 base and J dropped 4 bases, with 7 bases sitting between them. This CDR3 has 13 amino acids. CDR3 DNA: TGTGCCAGCAGCTTAGTCCAGGGCTATGGCTACACCTTC. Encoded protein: CASSLVQGYGYTF.

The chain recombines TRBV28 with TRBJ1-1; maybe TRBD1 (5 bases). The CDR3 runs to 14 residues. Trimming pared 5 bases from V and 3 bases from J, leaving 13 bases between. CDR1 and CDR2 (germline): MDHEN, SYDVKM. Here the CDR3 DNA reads TGTGCCAGCAGTGCCCGGAGGGACCACACTGAAGCTTTCTTT. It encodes CASSARRDHTEAFF. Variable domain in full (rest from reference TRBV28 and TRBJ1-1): DVKVTQSSRYLVKRTGEKVFLECVQDMDHENMFWYRQDPGLGLRLIYFSYDVKMKEKGDIPEGYSVSREKKERFSLILESASTNQTSMYLCASSARRDHTEAFFGQGTRLTVV.

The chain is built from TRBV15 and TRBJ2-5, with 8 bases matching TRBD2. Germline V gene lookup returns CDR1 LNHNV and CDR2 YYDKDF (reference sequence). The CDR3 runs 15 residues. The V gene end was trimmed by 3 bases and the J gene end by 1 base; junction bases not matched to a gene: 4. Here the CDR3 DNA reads TGTGCCACCAGCAGGGGTAGCGGGACCCAAGAGACCCAGTACTTC. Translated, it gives CATSRGSGTQETQYF.

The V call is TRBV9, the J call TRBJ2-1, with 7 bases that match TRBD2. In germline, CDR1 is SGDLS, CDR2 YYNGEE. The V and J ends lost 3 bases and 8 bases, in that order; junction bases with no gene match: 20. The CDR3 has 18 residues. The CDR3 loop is CASSEKIRGGDVLYEQFF. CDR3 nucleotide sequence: TGTGCCAGCAGCGAAAAAATTCGTGGGGGGGATGTACTGTATGAGCAGTTCTTC. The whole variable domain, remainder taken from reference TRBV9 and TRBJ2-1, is DSGVTQTPKHLITATGQRVTLRCSPRSGDLSVYWYQQSLDQGLQFLIQYYNGEERAKGNILERFSAQQFPDLHSELNLSSLELGDSALYFCASSEKIRGGDVLYEQFFGPGTRLTVL.

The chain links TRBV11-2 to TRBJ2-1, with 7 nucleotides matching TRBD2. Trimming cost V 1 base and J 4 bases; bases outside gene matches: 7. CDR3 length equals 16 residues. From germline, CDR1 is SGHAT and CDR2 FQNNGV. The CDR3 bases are TGTGCCAGCAGCTTAGTTGGCGGGAGACAGTACAATGAGCAGTTCTTC. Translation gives CASSLVGGRQYNEQFF. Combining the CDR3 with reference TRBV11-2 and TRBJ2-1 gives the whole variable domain EAGVAQSPRYKIIEKRQSVAFWCNPISGHATLYWYQQILGQGPKLLIQFQNNGVVDDSQLPKDRFSAERLKGVDSTLKIQPAKLEDSAVYLCASSLVGGRQYNEQFFGPGTRLTVL.